The 6 T cell receptor beta chains in this list originate from one sample, sequenced in a study of OX40 agonist ivuxolimab in advanced cancers. The table came from immunoSEQ multiplex PCR; TCRdb's copy has only in-frame clones and leaves some out. The sample has about 20,000 clones; around 76% are singletons. The starting material was CD4+ or CD8+ T cells sorted from blood, obtained in a trial of the OX40 agonist ivuxolimab. The origin of the receptors is an adult with an advanced solid tumor such as melanoma, head and neck, liver or kidney cancer.

By its share, this clone is medium-sized. V usage is TRBV6-4 and J usage is TRBJ2-3, with 10 bases identical to TRBD2. CDR3 length equals 17 residues. The V gene's germline CDR1 is MRHNA and CDR2 SNTAGT. Unmatched junction bases numbered 6, after V lost 3 bases and J lost 0 bases. As DNA, the CDR3 is TGTGCCAGCAGTGAAGGGATAGCGGGGGGAAGCACAGATACGCAGTATTTT. Protein product: CASSEGIAGGSTDTQYF.

The chain combines TRBV5-1 with TRBJ2-5; tentatively, D is TRBD2 (6 bases). The V gene lost 0 bases and the J gene lost 4 bases, with 13 bases spanning the gap. Germline V gives CDR1 SGHRS, CDR2 YFSETQ. The CDR3 length is 15 residues. CDR3 residues: CASSLVGGMVETQYF. The DNA for the CDR3 is TGCGCCAGCAGCTTGGTGGGGGGTATGGTAGAGACCCAGTACTTC. Full variable domain (remainder filled in from reference TRBV5-1 and TRBJ2-5): KAGVTQTPRYLIKTRGQQVTLSCSPISGHRSVSWYQQTPGQGLQFLFEYFSETQRNKGNFPGRFSGRQFSNSRSEMNVSTLELGDSALYLCASSLVGGMVETQYFGPGTRLLVL.

The chain joins TRBV6-1 to TRBJ2-2; D uncertain. This CDR3 is built from 13 residues. Trimming took off 2 bases at V and 6 bases at J, with 7 bases between the two ends. CDR1 is MNHNS, CDR2 SASEGT, per germline. The CDR3 nucleotides are TGTGCCAGCAGTGAATGGGCTTCCGGGGAGCTGTTTTTT. Amino acid sequence: CASSEWASGELFF.

This clone was observed at least ten times. The chain couples TRBV18 to TRBJ1-4, with D unclear. CDR1 KGHSH and CDR2 LQKENI come from the germline V gene. The V end was cut by 1 base, the J end by 8 bases, with 14 bases between. The CDR3 length is 15 residues. The CDR3 loop reads CASSPLVSNREKLFF. CDR3 sequence (DNA): TGTGCCAGCTCACCACTAGTTTCGAACCGAGAAAAACTGTTTTTT.

V and J are TRBV7-2 and TRBJ2-7; D is uncertain. Germline V gene lookup returns CDR1 SGHTA and CDR2 FQGNSA. Trimming removed 2 bases at V and 3 bases at J, with 8 bases between. The CDR3 runs to 13 residues. Written as DNA, the CDR3 is TGTGCCAGCAGCTTACCCCGAGACTACGAGCAGTACTTC. Its translation is CASSLPRDYEQYF.

The chain couples TRBV7-2 to TRBJ1-2; TRBD1 might be the D (6 bases). Trimming took 7 bases from V and 7 from J, leaving 16 bases between them. Looked up from germline, CDR1 is SGHTA and CDR2 is FQGNSA. CDR3 length equals 13 residues. Here the CDR3 DNA reads TGTGCCAGCACCCTCACAGGGTTCGGTGGCTACACCTTC. Its protein is CASTLTGFGGYTF.